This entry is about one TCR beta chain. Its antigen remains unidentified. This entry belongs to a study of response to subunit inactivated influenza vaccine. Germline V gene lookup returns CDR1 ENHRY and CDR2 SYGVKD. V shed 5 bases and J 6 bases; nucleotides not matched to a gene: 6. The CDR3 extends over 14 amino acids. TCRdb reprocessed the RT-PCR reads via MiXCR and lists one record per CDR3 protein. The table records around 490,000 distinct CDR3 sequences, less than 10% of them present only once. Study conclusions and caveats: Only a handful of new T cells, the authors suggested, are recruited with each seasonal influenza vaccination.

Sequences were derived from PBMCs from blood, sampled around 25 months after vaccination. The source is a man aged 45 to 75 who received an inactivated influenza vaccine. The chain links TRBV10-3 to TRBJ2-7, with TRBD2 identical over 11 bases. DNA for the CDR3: TGTGCCATCAGTAGGCTAGCGGGAGGCTTCGAGCAGTACTTC. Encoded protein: CAISRLAGGFEQYF.